The 20 T cell receptor beta chains below all came from one sample that was sequenced in a study of blood T cell repertoires in COVID-19 (dated by TCRdb to the early 2020s). Library construction relied on the immunoSEQ multiplex PCR assay. TCRdb took over this immuneACCESS table, retaining in-frame rearrangements with V and J assigned. Such tables are incomplete; in checked studies, under half of the missing clones stem from an unresolved V gene, and the remainder is unexplained. Across this sample there are about 210,000 clones, with around 82% seen only once. Together, the top ten hold more than 10% of the sample. Sequenced material: peripheral blood. These receptors came from a woman in her thirties or forties with acute or convalescent COVID-19.

This clone has only a few counts. The chain uses TRBV6-7 and TRBJ2-2, with 12 bases identical to TRBD1. TRBV6-7 is marked as an open reading frame, function uncertain. V lost 2 bases, J lost 5 bases, and 12 bases stayed unmatched. This CDR3 has 19 residues. CDR3 nucleotides: TGTGCCAGCAGTTACCGGGACAGGGGGCTCAGTAAGGCAACCGGGGAGCTGTTTTTT. Its protein product is CASSYRDRGLSKATGELFF.

This chain links TRBV5-1 with TRBJ1-1, with D unclear. The V gene's germline CDR1 is SGHRS and CDR2 YFSETQ. This CDR3 spans 14 amino acids. V lost 0 bases to trimming and J lost 4 bases, with 10 bases between them. The CDR3 loop is CASSLVPGSTEAFF. The CDR3 nucleotides are TGCGCCAGCAGCTTGGTACCGGGGAGCACTGAAGCTTTCTTT. Combining the CDR3 with reference TRBV5-1 and TRBJ1-1 gives the whole variable domain KAGVTQTPRYLIKTRGQQVTLSCSPISGHRSVSWYQQTPGQGLQFLFEYFSETQRNKGNFPGRFSGRQFSNSRSEMNVSTLELGDSALYLCASSLVPGSTEAFFGQGTRLTVV.

V and J are TRBV6-4 and TRBJ2-1; no clear D. CDR1 MRHNA and CDR2 SNTAGT come from the germline V gene. This CDR3 is built from 13 residues. Trimming left V 6 bases short and J 7 bases short, with 13 bases between. The CDR3 DNA is TGTGCCAGCAGCGCCGCCAGGTATAATGAGCAGTTCTTC. Protein sequence: CASSAARYNEQFF.

This chain joins TRBV4-3 and TRBJ2-3; the match to TRBD2 covers 7 bases. Germline CDR1 is LGHNA and CDR2 is YSLEER. The junction had 21 bases not matched to a gene; V was cut back by 0 bases and J by 6 bases. The CDR3 runs 20 residues. CDR3 region: CASSQDRVSSSGTWRDTQYF. CDR3 in DNA: TGCGCCAGCAGCCAAGATCGCGTCTCGTCTAGCGGAACCTGGAGGGATACGCAGTATTTT.

The chain employs TRBV18 and TRBJ1-4; tentatively, D is TRBD1 (6 bases). V was trimmed by 3 bases and J by 0 bases, leaving 11 bases between them. CDR1 and CDR2 (germline): KGHSH, LQKENI. The length of the CDR3 is 16 residues. The CDR3 spells CASSPTGSATNEKLFF. CDR3 DNA: TGTGCCAGCTCACCGACAGGTTCTGCAACTAATGAAAAACTGTTTTTT.

A single count supports this clone. J is TRBJ2-1 and V is TRBV5-1, with 8 positions matching TRBD2. The junction had 9 bases not matched to a gene; V was cut back by 0 bases and J by 10 bases. The V gene's germline CDR1 is SGHRS and CDR2 YFSETQ. This CDR3 contains 15 residues. CDR3 nucleotide sequence: TGCGCCAGCAGCTTGGAAATAGCGGGATCGGGGGAGCAGTTCTTC. This gives the protein CASSLEIAGSGEQFF.

This chain uses TRBV27 with TRBJ2-7; D is uncertain. V lost 2 bases and J lost 3, with 11 bases in between. The CDR3 extends over 14 amino acids. Germline V gene sequence: CDR1 MNHEY, CDR2 SMNVEV (reference sequence). CDR3 in amino acids: CASSLKERVYEQYF. DNA for the CDR3: TGTGCCAGCAGTTTAAAAGAACGCGTCTACGAGCAGTACTTC.

The rearrangement uses TRBV29-1 and TRBJ2-1, with 8 bases identical to TRBD1. The CDR3 is 20 amino acids. J lost 6 bases, V lost 1 base, and 23 bases had no gene match. Germline CDR1 is SQVTM and CDR2 is ANQGSEA. The CDR3 region has the DNA TGCAGCGTTGAAGGGGCCCGGGACAGGAGGAGGAACCCCCGCCCCAATGAGCAGTTCTTC. This translates into CSVEGARDRRRNPRPNEQFF.

The V gene is TRBV19, the J gene TRBJ1-6; D not resolved. This CDR3 region has 15 residues. Germline V gene data show CDR1 as LNHDA and CDR2 as SQIVND (reference sequence). Trimming removed 6 bases from V and 0 bases from J, with 9 bases in between. The CDR3 sequence: CASSMESSYNSPLHF. DNA for the CDR3: TGTGCCAGTAGCATGGAGAGCTCCTATAATTCACCCCTCCACTTT.

This clone appeared a single time. CDR3 loop: CASSLSRDTDTQYF. The DNA of the CDR3 is TGTGCCAGCAGCTTATCCCGGGATACAGATACGCAGTATTTT. This chain uses TRBV7-2 with TRBJ2-3, with D maybe TRBD2 (5 bases). Trimming cost V 2 bases and J 3 bases, with 9 bases left between them. Germline CDR1 reads SGHTA; CDR2 reads FQGNSA. The CDR3 length is 14 residues.

This rearrangement joins TRBV12-5 to TRBJ1-2, with TRBD1 matching over 9 bases. The CDR3 loop spans 16 amino acids. The J segment lost 6 bases and the V segment lost 3 bases, leaving 11 bases of the junction unmatched. Germline V gives CDR1 LGHNT, CDR2 FRNRAP. CDR3 sequence reads: CASGFLGTGRKNGYTF. In DNA, the CDR3 is TGTGCTAGTGGTTTTCTTGGGACAGGGCGCAAGAATGGCTACACCTTC.

CDR3 sequence: CASSVGGVYGYTF. The CDR3 DNA reads TGTGCCAGCAGTGTAGGAGGGGTCTATGGCTACACCTTC. The chain uses TRBV6-1 and TRBJ1-2, with D perhaps matching TRBD1 (5 bases). V shed 4 bases and J shed 4 bases, with 10 bases lying between them. Germline-derived CDR1 and CDR2 are MNHNS and SASEGT. The CDR3 sequence is 13 residues long.

This clone was counted a single time. The chain is built from TRBV19 and TRBJ1-3, with no clear D. The CDR3 sequence is 15 residues long. V was trimmed by 3 bases and J by 0 bases, leaving 9 bases between them. Germline lookup yields CDR1 LNHDA and CDR2 SQIVND (reference sequence). CDR3 DNA sequence: TGTGCCAGTAGTATGGGCAGAAGCTCTGGAAACACCATATATTTT. It yields the protein CASSMGRSSGNTIYF.

The chain uses TRBV4-2 and TRBJ1-2, with 7 bases aligning to TRBD1. The CDR3 length is 15 residues. With 4 bases clipped from V and 3 bases from J, the junction kept 8 bases outside the gene matches. Germline lookup yields CDR1 LGHNA and CDR2 YNFKEQ. The CDR3 protein is CASSPNRGLDYGYTF. CDR3 nucleotide sequence: TGTGCCAGCAGCCCGAACAGGGGTTTGGACTATGGCTACACCTTC.

The genes are TRBV5-6 and TRBJ1-1; TRBD1 aligns across 7 bases. The CDR3 consists of 14 residues. The ends lost 2 bases at V and 3 bases at J; junction bases unmatched: 4. Germline V CDR1 and CDR2: SGHDT, YYEEEE. CDR3: CASSLGGWDTEAFF. The CDR3 nucleotides read TGTGCCAGCAGCTTAGGGGGCTGGGACACTGAAGCTTTCTTT.

The chain joins TRBV27 to TRBJ2-1; D remains ambiguous. The CDR3 is made up of 14 amino acids. Trimming pared 5 bases from V and 3 bases from J, leaving 11 bases between. Per the germline V gene, CDR1 is MNHEY and CDR2 is SMNVEV (reference sequence). In nucleotides, the CDR3 is TGTGCCAGCAGTACTTCATACAGCTACAATGAGCAGTTCTTC. Translated, it gives CASSTSYSYNEQFF.

This clone was seen just once. The chain has TRBV19 and TRBJ2-2, with TRBD2 matching 7 bases. Germline V CDR1 and CDR2: LNHDA, SQIVND (reference sequence). This CDR3 region has 16 residues. The ends lost 5 bases at V and 5 bases at J; junction bases unmatched: 11. The CDR3 here is CASSSRGGVVTGELFF. The CDR3, as DNA: TGTGCCAGTAGTTCTCGGGGAGGGGTCGTGACCGGGGAGCTGTTTTTT.

This sequence joins TRBV6-6 and TRBJ1-4; 8 bases align to TRBD1. The CDR3 contains 16 residues. The germline V gene encodes CDR1 MNHNY and CDR2 SVGAGI (reference sequence). J was trimmed by 8 bases and V by 0 bases; bases with no gene match: 8. The CDR3 coding sequence is TGTGCCAGCAGTTACTCGGCCAGGGGGCTCCGGGAAAAACTGTTTTTT. Protein sequence: CASSYSARGLREKLFF.

The chain joins TRBV7-9 to TRBJ2-5; D is perhaps TRBD1 (7 bases). CDR1 is SEHNR, CDR2 FQNEAQ, per germline (reference sequence). The germline V and J ends were trimmed by 5 bases and 4 bases, with 14 bases remaining between them. This CDR3 comprises 14 residues. CDR3 in amino acids: CASSPTQGGETQYF. The CDR3 bases are TGTGCCAGCAGCCCCACCCAGGGGGGAGAGACCCAGTACTTC.

This clone has only one observation. The gene calls are TRBV29-1 and TRBJ1-1; a possible D gene is TRBD1 (6 bases). CDR1 is SQVTM, CDR2 ANQGSEA, per germline. The length of the CDR3 is 13 residues. V shed 5 bases and J shed 1 base, with 11 bases lying between them. The CDR3 spells CSVRDKPNTEAFF. The CDR3 coding sequence is TGCAGCGTTAGGGACAAGCCGAACACTGAAGCTTTCTTT. Supplemented by reference TRBV29-1 and TRBJ1-1, the full variable domain reads SAVISQKPSRDICQRGTSLTIQCQVDSQVTMMFWYRQQPGQSLTLIATANQGSEATYESGFVIDKFPISRPNLTFSTLTVSNMSPEDSSIYLCSVRDKPNTEAFFGQGTRLTVV.